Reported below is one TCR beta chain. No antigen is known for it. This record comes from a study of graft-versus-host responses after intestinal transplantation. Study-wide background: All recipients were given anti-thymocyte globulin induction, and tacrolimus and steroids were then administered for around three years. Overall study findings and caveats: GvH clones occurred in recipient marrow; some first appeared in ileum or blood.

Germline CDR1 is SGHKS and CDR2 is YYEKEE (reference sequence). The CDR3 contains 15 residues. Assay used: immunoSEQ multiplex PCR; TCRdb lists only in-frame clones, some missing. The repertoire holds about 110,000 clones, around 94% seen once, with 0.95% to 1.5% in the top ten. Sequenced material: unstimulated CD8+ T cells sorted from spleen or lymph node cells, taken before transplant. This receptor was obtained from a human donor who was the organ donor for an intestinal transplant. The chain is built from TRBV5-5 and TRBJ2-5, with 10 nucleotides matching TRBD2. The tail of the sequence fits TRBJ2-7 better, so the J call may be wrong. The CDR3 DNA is TGTGCCAGCAGCTTGGCGGCTAGCGGGAGCTACGAGCAGTACTTC. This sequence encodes CASSLAASGSYEQYF.